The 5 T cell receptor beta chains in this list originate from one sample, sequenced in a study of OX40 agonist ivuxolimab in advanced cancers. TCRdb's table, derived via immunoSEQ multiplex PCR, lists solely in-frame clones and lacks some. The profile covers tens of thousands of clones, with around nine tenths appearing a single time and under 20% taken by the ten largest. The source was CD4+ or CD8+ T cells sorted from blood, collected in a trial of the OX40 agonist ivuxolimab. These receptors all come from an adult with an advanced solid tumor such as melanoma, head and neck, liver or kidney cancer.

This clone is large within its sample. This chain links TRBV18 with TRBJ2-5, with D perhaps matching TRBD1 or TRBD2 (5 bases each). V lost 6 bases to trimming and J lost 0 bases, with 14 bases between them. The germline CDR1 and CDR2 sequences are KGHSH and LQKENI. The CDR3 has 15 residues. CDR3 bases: TGTGCCAGCTCTCCAGGGACCGAGTACCAAGAGACCCAGTACTTC. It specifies CASSPGTEYQETQYF.

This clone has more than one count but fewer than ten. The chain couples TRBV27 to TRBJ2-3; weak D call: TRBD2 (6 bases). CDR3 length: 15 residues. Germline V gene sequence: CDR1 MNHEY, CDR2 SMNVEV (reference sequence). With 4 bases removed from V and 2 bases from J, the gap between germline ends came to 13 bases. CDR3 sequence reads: CASSSLASPTDTQYF. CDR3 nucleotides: TGTGCCAGCAGTTCGCTAGCGAGCCCCACAGATACGCAGTATTTT.

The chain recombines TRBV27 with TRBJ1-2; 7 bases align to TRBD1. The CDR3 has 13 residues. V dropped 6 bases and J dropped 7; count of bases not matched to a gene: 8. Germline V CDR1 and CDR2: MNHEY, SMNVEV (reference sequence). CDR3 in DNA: TGTGCCAGCAGCTACAGGGGCGCGGGTGGCTACACCTTC. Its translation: CASSYRGAGGYTF.

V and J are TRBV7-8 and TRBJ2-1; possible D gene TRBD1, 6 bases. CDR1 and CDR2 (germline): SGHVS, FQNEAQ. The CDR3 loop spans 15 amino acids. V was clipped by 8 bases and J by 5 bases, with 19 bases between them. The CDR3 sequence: CASRLTGLRDNEQFF. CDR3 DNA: TGTGCCAGCCGGTTGACAGGCCTGCGGGACAATGAGCAGTTCTTC.

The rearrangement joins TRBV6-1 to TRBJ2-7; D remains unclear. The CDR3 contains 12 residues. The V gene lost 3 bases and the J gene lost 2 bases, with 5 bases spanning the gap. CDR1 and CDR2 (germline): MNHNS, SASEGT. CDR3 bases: TGTGCCAGCAGTGACATCCCCTACGAGCAGTACTTC. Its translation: CASSDIPYEQYF.